The T cell receptor (beta chain) under discussion was sequenced for a study of T cell repertoires in aging, cancer and after chemotherapy. The germline V gene encodes CDR1 LNHNV and CDR2 YYDKDF (reference sequence). This CDR3 contains 13 residues. The V end lost 6 bases, the J end lost 7 bases, and 13 bases lay between the germline ends. This clonotype was found a few times. Multiplex touch-down PCR with TRB-A/B primers amplified rearranged V-D-J TRB sequences. TCRdb redid the calling of the multiplex PCR reads with MiXCR, one entry per CDR3 protein. Of about 10,000 distinct CDR3 sequences listed, under 40% are singletons. Amplification of TCR beta used genomic DNA extracted from peripheral blood.

The sequenced material came from blood. The chain couples TRBV15 to TRBJ2-1, with a weak D call TRBD2 (7 bases). This receptor was identified in a human donor in good health. The CDR3 region has the DNA TGTGCCACCAGAGAGGGGGGGTGGAATGAGCAGTTCTTC. Translation gives CATREGGWNEQFF. The full variable domain, its missing parts supplied by reference TRBV15 and TRBJ2-1, is DAMVIQNPRYQVTQFGKPVTLSCSQTLNHNVMYWYQQKSSQAPKLLFHYYDKDFNNEADTPDNFQSRRPNTSFCFLDIRSPGLGDTAMYLCATREGGWNEQFFGPGTRLTVL.